The 23 T cell receptor beta chains listed next were all sequenced from one sample in a study of shared clonotypes between healthy human individuals (dated by TCRdb to 2020 to 2022). The library relied on the immunoSEQ multiplex PCR assay. The immuneACCESS repertoire file appears here via TCRdb, limited to in-frame rearrangements. These files lack a portion of the clones; in checked studies, under half of the deficit traces to unresolved V genes, and the cause of the others is not known. This sample has more than 900,000 clones in its table, and around three quarters of those were observed once. The ten most abundant clones make up more than 0.55% of the sample. Input material: memory CD4+ T cells from PBMCs. The sample's cell subset or site label, in plain terms: CD45RA-negative fraction. All receptors come from a man aged 18 to 30 in good health. Some clones in this sample may be carry-over from other donors' samples.

The V call is TRBV18, the J call TRBJ2-5; 7 positions match TRBD1. The CDR3 is made up of 14 amino acids. Germline CDR1 reads KGHSH; CDR2 reads LQKENI. V shed 6 bases and J 0 bases; nucleotides not matched to a gene: 4. The CDR3 here is CASSVTGDQETQYF. DNA for the CDR3: TGTGCCAGCTCGGTAACAGGGGACCAAGAGACCCAGTACTTC.

In the case of this clone: At the DNA level, this CDR3 is encoded by other sequences in the same sample as well. The chain combines TRBV7-3 with TRBJ2-2; D is unresolved. CDR3 length equals 13 residues. The germline CDR1 and CDR2 sequences are SGHTA and FQGTGA. The V gene lost 2 bases and the J gene lost 5 bases, with 6 bases spanning the gap. This CDR3 is CASSLAGTGELFF. The CDR3 coding sequence is TGTGCCAGCAGCTTAGCCGGGACCGGGGAGCTGTTTTTT.

The chain carries TRBV5-6 and TRBJ2-1, with TRBD2 identical over 11 bases. Germline V lookup: CDR1 SGHDT, CDR2 YYEEEE. V shed 6 bases, J shed 7 bases, and the junction held 9 bases outside the gene matches. CDR3 length: 15 amino acids. The CDR3 spells CASTLAGGRVNEQFF. The CDR3 DNA sequence: TGTGCCAGCACCTTAGCGGGAGGGCGGGTGAATGAGCAGTTCTTC.

The chain uses TRBV29-1 and TRBJ2-2, with D possibly matching TRBD2 (5 bases). Trimming removed 7 bases from V and 5 bases from J, with 17 bases in between. This CDR3 has 14 amino acids. Per the germline V gene, CDR1 is SQVTM and CDR2 is ANQGSEA. CDR3 nucleotides: TGCAGCGCCGCCAGGCGCGAGGGTACCGGGGAGCTGTTTTTT. This gives the protein CSAARREGTGELFF.

This sequence joins TRBV5-1 and TRBJ2-1; D gene uncertain. CDR3 length: 13 residues. The germline V gene encodes CDR1 SGHRS and CDR2 YFSETQ. V shed 0 bases and J shed 7 bases, with 8 bases lying between them. The DNA for the CDR3 is TGCGCCAGCAGCTTGGAAGGAGATAATGAGCAGTTCTTC. The encoded protein is CASSLEGDNEQFF.

The rearrangement joins TRBV29-1 to TRBJ2-7, with a possible D match to TRBD2 (6 bases). The germline gives CDR1 SQVTM, CDR2 ANQGSEA. This CDR3 has 13 residues. With 4 bases removed from V and 5 bases from J, the gap between germline ends came to 15 bases. The DNA of the CDR3 is TGCAGCGTTGGAGGGCAGGGAGGCCACGAGCAGTACTTC. Its protein product is CSVGGQGGHEQYF.

The sample holds a few counts of this clone. The sample has other DNA sequences that encode this CDR3 too. This CDR3 is CASSQDRDRAYEQYF. DNA of the CDR3: TGTGCCAGCAGCCAGGACCGGGACAGGGCCTACGAGCAGTACTTC. The J gene is TRBJ2-7, the V gene TRBV4-2; 9 bases fit TRBD1. The germline gives CDR1 LGHNA, CDR2 YNFKEQ. With V trimmed by 3 bases and J by 2 bases, 5 bases remained unmatched. The CDR3 loop spans 15 amino acids.

The chain recombines TRBV5-4 with TRBJ2-5, with 11 bases identical to TRBD2. The DNA end is a closer match to TRBJ2-7, so the J assignment may be wrong. The V gene's germline CDR1 is SGHNT and CDR2 YYREEE (reference sequence). This CDR3 is 17 amino acids long. The CDR3 nucleotides are TGTGCCAGCAGCCAAAAACTCGGGACTAGCGGACAAGGCGAGCAGTACTTC. This sequence encodes CASSQKLGTSGQGEQYF.

J is TRBJ2-7 and V is TRBV11-3; possibly TRBD1 for D (5 bases). This CDR3 spans 13 amino acids. CDR1 is SGHNT, CDR2 YENEEA, per germline. Trimming shortened V by 5 bases and J by 3 bases, and 11 bases separated the two germline ends. CDR3 protein: CASSVTVDYEQYF. CDR3 DNA: TGTGCCAGCAGCGTGACAGTGGACTACGAGCAGTACTTC.

The rearrangement joins TRBV19 to TRBJ2-2; weak D call: TRBD1 (6 bases). CDR1 is LNHDA, CDR2 SQIVND, per germline (reference sequence). V was trimmed by 6 bases and J by 0 bases, leaving 11 bases between them. This CDR3 is 15 amino acids long. The CDR3 DNA follows: TGTGCCAGTAGGAACAGGGCCGCGAACACCGGGGAGCTGTTTTTT. Protein product: CASRNRAANTGELFF.

V gene TRBV7-9 combines with J gene TRBJ2-1; D is unresolved. CDR3 length: 13 residues. Deletions cut 3 bases from V and 7 bases from J, with 10 bases between. Germline CDR1 and CDR2: SEHNR and FQNEAQ (reference sequence). In nucleotides, the CDR3 is TGTGCCAGCAGCTTGATCACCGCGAATGAGCAGTTCTTC. This codes for CASSLITANEQFF.

The chain recombines TRBV29-1 with TRBJ1-3; no reliable D call. Trimming took off 5 bases at V and 0 bases at J, with 8 bases between the two ends. The CDR3 contains 13 residues. Per the germline V gene, CDR1 is SQVTM and CDR2 is ANQGSEA. CDR3 bases: TGCAGCGTTCTCGGGCTCTCTGGAAACACCATATATTTT. Translation: CSVLGLSGNTIYF.

The chain is built from TRBV9 and TRBJ2-3; perhaps TRBD2 as D (6 bases). This CDR3 is built from 15 residues. The germline V gene encodes CDR1 SGDLS and CDR2 YYNGEE. The ends were cut back, 3 bases at V and 1 base at J, with 12 bases in the middle. CDR3 in DNA: TGTGCCAGCAGCGCCTTGAGGGAGGGCACAGATACGCAGTATTTT. Protein: CASSALREGTDTQYF.

The chain is built from TRBV7-8 and TRBJ1-2; D gene uncertain. The CDR3 covers 15 residues. Germline V gene lookup returns CDR1 SGHVS and CDR2 FQNEAQ. V was trimmed by 1 base and J by 4 bases, leaving 13 bases between them. The CDR3 here is CASSLGQPRSYGYTF. CDR3 bases: TGTGCCAGCAGCTTAGGGCAACCCCGGAGCTATGGCTACACCTTC. Looking up the rest from reference TRBV7-8 and TRBJ1-2 gives the full variable domain: GAGVSQSPRYKVAKRGQDVALRCDPISGHVSLFWYQQALGQGPEFLTYFQNEAQLDKSGLPSDRFFAERPEGSVSTLKIQRTQQEDSAVYLCASSLGQPRSYGYTFGSGTRLTVV.

The chain carries TRBV9 and TRBJ2-7; tentatively, D is TRBD2 (6 bases). The CDR3 extends over 16 amino acids. The V gene's germline CDR1 is SGDLS and CDR2 YYNGEE. Trimming pared 0 bases from V and 3 bases from J, leaving 16 bases between. CDR3 in DNA: TGTGCCAGCAGCGTAGGGGGTGGGACGGGAGTCTACGAGCAGTACTTC. Its protein is CASSVGGGTGVYEQYF.

This rearrangement joins TRBV5-4 to TRBJ2-2; D is perhaps TRBD1 (5 bases). Germline CDR1 SGHNT, CDR2 YYREEE (reference sequence). The CDR3 covers 18 residues. Deletions cut 1 base from V and 0 bases from J, with 16 bases between. As DNA, the CDR3 is TGTGCCAGCAGCTTGAAAGTGGGGCGGACCGCGAACACCGGGGAGCTGTTTTTT. It encodes CASSLKVGRTANTGELFF.

This clone has just a few counts. The sample contains more than one DNA sequence encoding this CDR3. This chain connects TRBV9 to TRBJ2-5, with 8 bases fitting TRBD2. After removal of 2 bases from V and 5 bases from J, the junction contained 5 bases not matched to a gene. The CDR3 totals 14 residues. Germline lookup yields CDR1 SGDLS and CDR2 YYNGEE. CDR3 bases: TGTGCCAGCAGCGTTCAGGGACTAGGGGAGACCCAGTACTTC. This sequence encodes CASSVQGLGETQYF.

The chain carries TRBV7-3 and TRBJ1-2; D possibly corresponds to TRBD1 (5 bases). The length of the CDR3 is 13 residues. Germline V gives CDR1 SGHTA, CDR2 FQGTGA. V lost 5 bases and J lost 5, with 12 bases in between. The CDR3 nucleotides are TGTGCCAGCAGCCCCGACGGGACTTATGGCTACACCTTC. Amino acid sequence: CASSPDGTYGYTF.

Worth noting for this clone: Other DNA sequences within the sample encode an identical CDR3. The rearrangement joins TRBV7-2 to TRBJ2-7, with 10 bases matching TRBD2. The CDR3 is made up of 14 amino acids. The germline V gene has CDR1 SGHTA and CDR2 FQGNSA. The trim removed 6 bases at V and 4 bases at J, leaving 6 bases unmatched. Here the CDR3 DNA reads TGTGCCAGCAGTCCCGGACTAGCGGCTTACGAGCAGTACTTC. As protein: CASSPGLAAYEQYF.

As regards this clone: This specimen includes other DNA sequences encoding the same CDR3. The rearrangement uses TRBV5-4 and TRBJ2-3, with 8 bases that match TRBD2. The V gene's germline CDR1 is SGHNT and CDR2 YYREEE (reference sequence). CDR3 size: 12 residues. Trimming cost V 7 bases and J 3 bases; bases outside gene matches: 1. The CDR3 DNA sequence: TGTGCCAGCCGGGGGGGGACAGATACGCAGTATTTT. Translation: CASRGGTDTQYF.

In the case of this clone: Being one base from a much bigger clone, this may be a read error. Other DNA sequences in the same sample also yield this CDR3. The chain combines TRBV7-9 with TRBJ2-7, with D hard to call. The CDR3 runs 15 residues. The germline V gene has CDR1 SEHNR and CDR2 FQNEAQ (reference sequence). The CDR3, as DNA: TGTGCCAGTAGCTTAGTGGCGGCTAGCTCCTACGAGCAGTACTTC. Encoded protein: CASSLVAASSYEQYF.

The V and J genes are TRBV5-1 and TRBJ2-7; 10 nucleotides agree with TRBD1. Germline loops: CDR1 SGHRS, CDR2 YFSETQ. CDR3 length equals 15 residues. V lost 4 bases, J lost 2 bases, and 6 bases stayed unmatched. This chain's CDR3 is CASSPDRGPTYEQYF. As DNA, the CDR3 is TGCGCCAGCAGCCCTGACAGGGGGCCGACCTACGAGCAGTACTTC.

This clone was seen just once. The CDR3 loop reads CASSLGTDYEQYF. The CDR3 DNA sequence: TGTGCCAGCAGCTTAGGGACAGACTACGAGCAGTACTTC. The chain carries TRBV11-2 and TRBJ2-7; a possible D gene is TRBD1 (6 bases). CDR3 length: 13 residues. Germline CDR1 SGHAT, CDR2 FQNNGV. V was clipped by 1 base and J by 3 bases, with 7 bases between them. The entire variable domain, with the rest obtained from reference TRBV11-2 and TRBJ2-7, is as follows: EAGVAQSPRYKIIEKRQSVAFWCNPISGHATLYWYQQILGQGPKLLIQFQNNGVVDDSQLPKDRFSAERLKGVDSTLKIQPAKLEDSAVYLCASSLGTDYEQYFGPGTRLTVT.